These T cell receptor beta chains were read from a single sample in a study of blood T cell repertoires in COVID-19. Clones were read by immunoSEQ multiplex PCR, and TCRdb kept only the in-frame ones, dropping some. The table lists about 280,000 clones, roughly 90% of them singletons. The specimen sequenced was peripheral blood. These receptors originate from a man in his forties with acute or convalescent COVID-19. CDR3s include the opening cysteine and the closing phenylalanine or tryptophan. A D gene is named only where the DNA matches it firmly. Clone sizes are given selectively: once, few, many, or a class where the clone is expanded.

d_call,v_call,j_call,clone_size,cdr3_aa,cdr3_nt
NA,TRBV19,TRBJ2-6,NA,CASSNFRQGPGSGANVLTF,TGTGCCAGTAGTAACTTCAGGCAGGGGCCTGGCTCTGGGGCCAACGTCCTGACTTTC
TRBD2,TRBV24-1,TRBJ2-3,NA,CATSDPPGLAGKDTQYF,TGTGCCACCAGTGATCCGCCGGGACTAGCGGGGAAAGATACGCAGTATTTT
TRBD2,TRBV5-1,TRBJ2-3,NA,CASSLAPWGGGRTDTQYF,TGCGCCAGCAGCTTGGCCCCCTGGGGCGGGGGGCGCACAGATACGCAGTATTTT
NA,TRBV12-3/TRBV12-4,TRBJ1-1,NA,CASSLQGRAEAFF,TGTGCCAGCAGTTTACAGGGGAGGGCTGAAGCTTTCTTT
TRBD2,TRBV19,TRBJ2-7,NA,CASSRGLVAYEQYF,TGTGCCAGTAGTAGGGGACTAGTAGCCTACGAGCAGTACTTC
TRBD1,TRBV19,TRBJ1-2,NA,CASSTTGGRGYTF,TGTGCCAGTAGTACAACAGGGGGTAGAGGCTACACCTTC
NA,TRBV11-2,TRBJ1-2,few,CASSPEGGLGYGYTF,TGTGCCAGCAGCCCCGAAGGGGGTCTTGGCTATGGCTACACCTTC
NA,TRBV7-9,TRBJ2-2,NA,CASGRSYTGELFF,TGTGCCAGCGGGAGGAGTTACACCGGGGAGCTGTTTTTT
TRBD1,TRBV5-1,TRBJ1-1,NA,CASSFGQGSEAFF,TGCGCCAGCAGCTTTGGACAGGGTTCGGAAGCTTTCTTT
TRBD1,TRBV3-1/TRBV3-2,TRBJ1-2,once,CASSQDRDLHGYTF,TGTGCCAGCAGCCAGGACAGGGACCTTCATGGCTACACCTTC
TRBD1,TRBV3-1/TRBV3-2,TRBJ2-7,NA,CASSRQGTYEQYF,TGTGCCAGCAGCCGACAGGGGACCTACGAGCAGTACTTC
TRBD2,TRBV2,TRBJ2-1,NA,CASTELAGIYNEQFF,TGTGCCAGCACCGAACTAGCGGGGATATACAATGAGCAGTTCTTC
TRBD1,TRBV19,TRBJ1-2,once,CASSKGQKANYGYTF,TGTGCCAGTAGCAAGGGACAGAAGGCCAACTATGGCTACACCTTC
NA,TRBV19,TRBJ1-1,once,CASSITANTEAFF,TGTGCCAGTAGTATCACAGCCAACACTGAAGCTTTCTTT
TRBD1,TRBV18,TRBJ2-7,NA,CASSPPIGTGGQQYF,TGTGCCAGCTCACCACCTATCGGGACAGGGGGCCAGCAGTACTTC
NA,TRBV29-1,TRBJ2-7,NA,CSVLGGSEQYF,TGCAGCGTTCTCGGGGGATCGGAACAGTACTTC
NA,TRBV11-2,TRBJ2-6,NA,CASSLGGLQLLTF,TGTGCCAGCAGCTTAGGGGGGCTGCAGCTCCTGACTTTC
NA,TRBV7-6,TRBJ2-3,NA,CASSLDPPGGTDTQYF,TGTGCCAGCAGCTTAGACCCACCCGGGGGAACAGATACGCAGTATTTT
TRBD1,TRBV9,TRBJ1-1,NA,CASSFLDRGDTEAFF,TGTGCCAGCAGCTTCTTAGACAGGGGGGACACTGAAGCTTTCTTT
TRBD2,TRBV5-1,TRBJ2-1,NA,CASSLSRSGVNPLDNEQFF,TGCGCCAGCAGCCTGTCGAGGAGCGGGGTAAACCCGCTCGACAATGAGCAGTTCTTC
TRBD1,TRBV27,TRBJ1-1,once,CATGQGAGTEAFF,TGTGCCACTGGACAGGGGGCTGGGACTGAAGCTTTCTTT
TRBD2,TRBV6-2/TRBV6-3,TRBJ2-1,NA,CASSDAGGSYNEQFF,TGTGCCAGCAGTGACGCGGGGGGGTCCTACAATGAGCAGTTCTTC
TRBD1,TRBV6-5,TRBJ2-2,NA,CASNPTGTGELFF,TGTGCCAGCAACCCGACAGGGACCGGGGAGCTGTTTTTT
NA,TRBV5-1,TRBJ1-5,NA,CASSLDGGRPQHF,TGCGCCAGCAGCTTGGATGGGGGCCGGCCCCAGCATTTT
NA,TRBV7-6,TRBJ1-1,NA,CASSLGGGAAEAFF,TGTGCCAGCAGCTTAGGCGGGGGGGCGGCTGAAGCTTTCTTT
TRBD1,TRBV4-1,TRBJ2-1,few,CASSPDRGQGLFF,TGCGCCAGCAGCCCCGACAGGGGACAGGGGTTGTTCTTC
NA,TRBV3-1/TRBV3-2,TRBJ1-2,NA,CASSRQVWAGYTF,TGTGCCAGCAGCCGACAGGTTTGGGCTGGCTACACCTTC
NA,TRBV4-2,TRBJ2-7,NA,CASSQKRGGYYEQYF,TGTGCCAGCAGCCAAAAAAGGGGGGGCTACTACGAGCAGTACTTC
NA,TRBV5-1,TRBJ1-1,NA,CASSLVVNTEAFF,TGCGCCAGCAGCTTGGTAGTGAACACTGAAGCTTTCTTT
TRBD1,TRBV6-6,TRBJ1-2,NA,CASRVGQGLNQLGYTF,TGTGCCAGCCGGGTAGGACAGGGACTTAATCAGTTAGGCTACACCTTC
NA,TRBV3-1/TRBV3-2,TRBJ1-1,NA,CASSQGRAGNTEAFF,TGTGCCAGCAGCCAAGGTCGTGCGGGGAACACTGAAGCTTTCTTT
NA,TRBV6-1,TRBJ1-1,NA,CASSEGGRAAFF,TGTGCCAGCAGTGAAGGTGGGAGGGCAGCTTTCTTT
NA,TRBV7-2,TRBJ2-5,NA,CASSLGRGGAYETQYF,TGTGCCAGCAGCTTGGGCCGTGGGGGGGCCTATGAGACCCAGTACTTC